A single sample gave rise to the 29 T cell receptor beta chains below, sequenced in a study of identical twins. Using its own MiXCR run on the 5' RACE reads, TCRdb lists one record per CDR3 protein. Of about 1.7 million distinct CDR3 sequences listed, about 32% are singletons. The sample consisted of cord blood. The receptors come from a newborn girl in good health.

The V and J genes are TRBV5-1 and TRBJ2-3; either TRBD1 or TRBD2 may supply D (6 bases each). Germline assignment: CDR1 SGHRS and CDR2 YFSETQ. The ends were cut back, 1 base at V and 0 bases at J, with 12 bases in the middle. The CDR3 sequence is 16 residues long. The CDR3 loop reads CASSLWGALSTDTQYF. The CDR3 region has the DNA TGCGCCAGCAGCTTGTGGGGGGCCCTAAGCACAGATACGCAGTATTTT.

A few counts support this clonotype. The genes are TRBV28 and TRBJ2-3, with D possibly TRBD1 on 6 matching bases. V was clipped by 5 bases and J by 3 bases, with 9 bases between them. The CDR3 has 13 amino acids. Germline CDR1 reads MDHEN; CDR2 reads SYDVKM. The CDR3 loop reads CASSNRDTDTQYF. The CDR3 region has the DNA TGTGCCAGCAGTAACAGGGATACAGATACGCAGTATTTT.

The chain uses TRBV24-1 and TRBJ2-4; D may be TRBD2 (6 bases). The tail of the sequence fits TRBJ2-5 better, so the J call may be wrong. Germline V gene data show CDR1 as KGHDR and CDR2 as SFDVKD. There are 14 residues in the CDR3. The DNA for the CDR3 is TGTGCCACCAGTGATACGCGGGGCGGGGAGACCCAGTACTTC. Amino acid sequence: CATSDTRGGETQYF.

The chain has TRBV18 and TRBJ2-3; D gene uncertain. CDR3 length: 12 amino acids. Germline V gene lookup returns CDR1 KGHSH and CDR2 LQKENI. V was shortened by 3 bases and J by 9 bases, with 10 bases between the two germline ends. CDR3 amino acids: CASSPEGITQYF. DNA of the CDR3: TGTGCCAGCTCACCCGAAGGTATCACGCAGTATTTT.

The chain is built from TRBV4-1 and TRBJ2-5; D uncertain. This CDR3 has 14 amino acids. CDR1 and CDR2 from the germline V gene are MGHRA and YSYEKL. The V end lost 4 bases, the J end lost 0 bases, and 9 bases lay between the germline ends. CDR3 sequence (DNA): TGCGCCAGCAGCCCGCACGTAAACCAAGAGACCCAGTACTTC. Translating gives CASSPHVNQETQYF.

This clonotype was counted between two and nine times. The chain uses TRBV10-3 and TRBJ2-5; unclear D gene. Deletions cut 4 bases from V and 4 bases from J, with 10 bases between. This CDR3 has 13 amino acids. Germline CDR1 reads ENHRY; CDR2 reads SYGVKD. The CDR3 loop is CAISGGPGETQYF. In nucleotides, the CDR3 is TGTGCCATCAGTGGTGGTCCCGGAGAGACCCAGTACTTC.

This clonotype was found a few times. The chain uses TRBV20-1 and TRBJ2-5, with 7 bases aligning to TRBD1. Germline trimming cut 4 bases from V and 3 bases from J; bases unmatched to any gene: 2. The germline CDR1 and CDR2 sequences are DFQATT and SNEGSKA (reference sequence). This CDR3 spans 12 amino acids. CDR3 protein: CSATQGEETQYF. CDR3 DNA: TGCAGTGCTACGCAGGGGGAAGAGACCCAGTACTTC.

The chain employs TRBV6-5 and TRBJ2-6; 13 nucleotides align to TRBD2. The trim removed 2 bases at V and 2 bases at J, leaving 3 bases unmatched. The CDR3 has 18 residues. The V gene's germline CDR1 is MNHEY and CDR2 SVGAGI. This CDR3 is CASSYPGLAGAGANVLTF. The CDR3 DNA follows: TGTGCCAGCAGTTACCCCGGACTAGCGGGAGCTGGGGCCAACGTCCTGACTTTC.

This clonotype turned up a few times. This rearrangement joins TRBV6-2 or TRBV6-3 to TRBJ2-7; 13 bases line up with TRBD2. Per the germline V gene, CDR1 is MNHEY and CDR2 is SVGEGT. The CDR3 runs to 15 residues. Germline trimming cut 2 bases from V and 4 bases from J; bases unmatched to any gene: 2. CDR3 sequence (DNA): TGTGCCAGCAGTTACGGACTAGCGGGAGTTTACGAGCAGTACTTC. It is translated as CASSYGLAGVYEQYF.

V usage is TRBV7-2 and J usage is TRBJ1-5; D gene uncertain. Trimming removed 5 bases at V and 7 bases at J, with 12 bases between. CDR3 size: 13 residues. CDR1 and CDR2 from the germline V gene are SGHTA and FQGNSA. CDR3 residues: CASSHGPRQPQHF. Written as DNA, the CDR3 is TGTGCCAGCAGCCACGGGCCAAGACAGCCCCAGCATTTT.

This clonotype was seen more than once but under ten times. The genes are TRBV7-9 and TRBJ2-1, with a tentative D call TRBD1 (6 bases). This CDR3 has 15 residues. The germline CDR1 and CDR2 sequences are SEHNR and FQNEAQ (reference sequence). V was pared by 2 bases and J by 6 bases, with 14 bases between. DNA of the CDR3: TGTGCCAGCAGCTTACCTCGGCAGGGGAGCAATGAGCAGTTCTTC. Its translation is CASSLPRQGSNEQFF.

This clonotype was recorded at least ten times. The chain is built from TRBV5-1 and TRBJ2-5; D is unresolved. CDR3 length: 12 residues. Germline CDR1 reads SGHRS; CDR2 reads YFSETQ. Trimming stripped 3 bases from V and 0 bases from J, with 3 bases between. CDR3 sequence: CASSSNQETQYF. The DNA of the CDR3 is TGCGCCAGCAGCTCAAACCAAGAGACCCAGTACTTC.

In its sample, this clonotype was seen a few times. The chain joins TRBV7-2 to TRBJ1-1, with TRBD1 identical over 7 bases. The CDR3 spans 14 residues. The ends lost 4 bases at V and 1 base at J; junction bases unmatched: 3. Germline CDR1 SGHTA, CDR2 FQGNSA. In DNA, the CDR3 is TGTGCCAGCAGCTACAGGGGTTGGAACACTGAAGCTTTCTTT. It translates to CASSYRGWNTEAFF.

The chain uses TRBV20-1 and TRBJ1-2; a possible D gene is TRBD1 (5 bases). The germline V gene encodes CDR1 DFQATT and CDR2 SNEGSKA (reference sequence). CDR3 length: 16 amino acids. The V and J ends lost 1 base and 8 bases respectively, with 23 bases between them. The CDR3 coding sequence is TGCAGTGCTAGAGGAAGAGGACAACTCCCTTCAAGGGGCTACACCTTC. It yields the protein CSARGRGQLPSRGYTF.

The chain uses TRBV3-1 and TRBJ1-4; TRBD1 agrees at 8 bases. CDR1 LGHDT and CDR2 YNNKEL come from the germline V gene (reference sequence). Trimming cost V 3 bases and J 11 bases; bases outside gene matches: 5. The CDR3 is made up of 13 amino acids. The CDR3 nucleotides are TGTGCCAGCAGCCAGGGACAGGTGCAGAAACTGTTTTTT. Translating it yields CASSQGQVQKLFF. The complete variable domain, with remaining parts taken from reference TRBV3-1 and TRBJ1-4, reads DTAVSQTPKYLVTQMGNDKSIKCEQNLGHDTMYWYKQDSKKFLKIMFSYNNKELIINETVPNRFSPKSPDKAHLNLHINSLELGDSAVYFCASSQGQVQKLFFGSGTQLSVL.

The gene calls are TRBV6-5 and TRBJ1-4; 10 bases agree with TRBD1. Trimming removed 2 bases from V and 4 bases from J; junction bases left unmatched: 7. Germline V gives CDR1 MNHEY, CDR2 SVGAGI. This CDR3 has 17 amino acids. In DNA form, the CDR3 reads TGTGCCAGCAGTTACCCGGACAGGGGGGCGGATAATGAAAAACTGTTTTTT. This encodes CASSYPDRGADNEKLFF.

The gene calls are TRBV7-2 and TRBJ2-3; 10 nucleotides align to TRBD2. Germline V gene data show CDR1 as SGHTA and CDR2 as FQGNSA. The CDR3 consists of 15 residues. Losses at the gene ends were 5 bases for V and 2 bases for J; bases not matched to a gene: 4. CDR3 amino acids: CASSASGGSTDTQYF. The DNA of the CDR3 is TGTGCCAGCAGCGCTAGCGGGGGCTCCACAGATACGCAGTATTTT.

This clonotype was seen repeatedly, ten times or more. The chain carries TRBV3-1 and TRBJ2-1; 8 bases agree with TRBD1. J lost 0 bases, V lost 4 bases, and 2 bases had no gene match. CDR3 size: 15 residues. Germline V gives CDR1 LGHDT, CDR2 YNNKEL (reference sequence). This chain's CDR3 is CASSRTGSSYNEQFF. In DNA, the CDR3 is TGTGCCAGCAGCCGGACAGGGAGCTCCTACAATGAGCAGTTCTTC.

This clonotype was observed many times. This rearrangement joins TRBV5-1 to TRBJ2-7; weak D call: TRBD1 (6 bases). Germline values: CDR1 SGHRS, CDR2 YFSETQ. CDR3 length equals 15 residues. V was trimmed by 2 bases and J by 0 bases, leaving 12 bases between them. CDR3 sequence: CASSLVDRSSYEQYF. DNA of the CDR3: TGCGCCAGCAGCTTAGTCGACAGGAGCTCCTACGAGCAGTACTTC. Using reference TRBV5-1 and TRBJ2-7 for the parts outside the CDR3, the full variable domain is KAGVTQTPRYLIKTRGQQVTLSCSPISGHRSVSWYQQTPGQGLQFLFEYFSETQRNKGNFPGRFSGRQFSNSRSEMNVSTLELGDSALYLCASSLVDRSSYEQYFGPGTRLTVT.

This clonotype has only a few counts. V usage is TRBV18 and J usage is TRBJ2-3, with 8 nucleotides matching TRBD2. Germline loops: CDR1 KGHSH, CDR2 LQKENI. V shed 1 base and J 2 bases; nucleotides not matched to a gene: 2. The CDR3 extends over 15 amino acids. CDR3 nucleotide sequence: TGTGCCAGCTCACCACGGACTAGCTTCACAGATACGCAGTATTTT. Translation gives CASSPRTSFTDTQYF.

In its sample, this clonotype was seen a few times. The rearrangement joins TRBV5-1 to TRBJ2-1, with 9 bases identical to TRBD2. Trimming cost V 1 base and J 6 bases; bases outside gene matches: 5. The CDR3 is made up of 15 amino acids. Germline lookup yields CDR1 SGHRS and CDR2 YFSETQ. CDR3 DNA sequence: TGCGCCAGCAGCTTGTCTAGCGGGGCCGTCAATGAGCAGTTCTTC. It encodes CASSLSSGAVNEQFF.

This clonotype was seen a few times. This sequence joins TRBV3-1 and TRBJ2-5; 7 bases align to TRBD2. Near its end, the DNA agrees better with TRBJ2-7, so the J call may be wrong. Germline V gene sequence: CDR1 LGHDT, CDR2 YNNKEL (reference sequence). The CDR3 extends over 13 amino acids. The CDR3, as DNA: TGTGCCAGCAGCCAAAGGGAGGGCTACGAGCAGTACTTC. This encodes CASSQREGYEQYF.

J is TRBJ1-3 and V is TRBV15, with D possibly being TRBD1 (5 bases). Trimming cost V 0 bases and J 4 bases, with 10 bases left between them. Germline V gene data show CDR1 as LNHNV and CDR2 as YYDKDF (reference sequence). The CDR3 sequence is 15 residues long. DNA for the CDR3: TGTGCCACCAGCAGAGACCGGGGGAGAGGAAACACCATATATTTT. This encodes CATSRDRGRGNTIYF.

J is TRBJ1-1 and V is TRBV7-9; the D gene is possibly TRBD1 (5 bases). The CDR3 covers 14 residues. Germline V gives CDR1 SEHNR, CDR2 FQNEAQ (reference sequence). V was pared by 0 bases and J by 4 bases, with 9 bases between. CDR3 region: CASSLAGARTEAFF. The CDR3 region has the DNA TGTGCCAGCAGCTTAGCAGGGGCGCGCACTGAAGCTTTCTTT.

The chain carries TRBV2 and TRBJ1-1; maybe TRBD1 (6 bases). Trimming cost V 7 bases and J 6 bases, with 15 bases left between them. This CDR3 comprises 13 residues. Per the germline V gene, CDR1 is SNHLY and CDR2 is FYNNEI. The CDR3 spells CASNSGAWAEAFF. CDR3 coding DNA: TGTGCCAGCAATTCAGGGGCGTGGGCTGAAGCTTTCTTT.

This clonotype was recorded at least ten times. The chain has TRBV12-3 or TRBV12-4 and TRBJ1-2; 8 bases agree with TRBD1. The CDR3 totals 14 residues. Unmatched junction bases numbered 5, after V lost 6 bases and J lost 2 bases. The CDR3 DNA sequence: TGTGCCAGCAGCCCCAGGGACAGGAACTATGGCTACACCTTC. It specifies CASSPRDRNYGYTF.

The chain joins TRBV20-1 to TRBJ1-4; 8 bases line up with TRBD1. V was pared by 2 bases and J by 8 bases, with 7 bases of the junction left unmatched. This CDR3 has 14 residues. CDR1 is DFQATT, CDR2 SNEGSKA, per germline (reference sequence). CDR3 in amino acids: CSARRQGPGEKLFF. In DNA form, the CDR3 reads TGCAGTGCTAGAAGACAGGGGCCTGGGGAAAAACTGTTTTTT.

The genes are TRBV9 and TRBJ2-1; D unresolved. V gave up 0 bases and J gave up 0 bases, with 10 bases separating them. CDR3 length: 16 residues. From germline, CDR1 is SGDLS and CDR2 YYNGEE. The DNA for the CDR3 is TGTGCCAGCAGCGTAGAAGCAGCCTTCTCCTACAATGAGCAGTTCTTC. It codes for CASSVEAAFSYNEQFF.

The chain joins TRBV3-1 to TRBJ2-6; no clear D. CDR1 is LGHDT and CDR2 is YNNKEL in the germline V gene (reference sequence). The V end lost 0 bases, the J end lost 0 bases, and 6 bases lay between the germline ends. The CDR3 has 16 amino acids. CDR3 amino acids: CASSQDLHSGANVLTF. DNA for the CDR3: TGTGCCAGCAGCCAAGATCTACACTCTGGGGCCAACGTCCTGACTTTC. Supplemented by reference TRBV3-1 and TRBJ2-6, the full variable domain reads DTAVSQTPKYLVTQMGNDKSIKCEQNLGHDTMYWYKQDSKKFLKIMFSYNNKELIINETVPNRFSPKSPDKAHLNLHINSLELGDSAVYFCASSQDLHSGANVLTFGAGSRLTVL.